A single sample gave rise to the 27 T cell receptor beta chains below, sequenced in a study of blood T cells in healthy people across ages. The second PCR ran about 6 to 11 cycles with a sample-barcoded 5' primer and J-beta primers. TCRdb ran MiXCR on the 5' RACE reads and lists one entry per CDR3 protein. The data hold about 800,000 distinct CDR3 sequences, with roughly 25% observed a single time. This sample also belongs to another study, concerning T cells of mothers and their children.

Sequencing was done on a sample of blood. The source of these receptors is a boy younger than 18 in good health.

V gene TRBV24-1 combines with J gene TRBJ2-5; 8 nucleotides line up with TRBD1. V dropped 5 bases and J dropped 5; count of bases not matched to a gene: 18. Germline V gene lookup returns CDR1 KGHDR and CDR2 SFDVKD. The CDR3 runs to 18 residues. CDR3 coding DNA: TGTGCCACCAGTGTGGGGGCTTTGGGCAGGGGGCGCCCGGAGACCCAGTACTTC. It translates to CATSVGALGRGRPETQYF.

This clonotype was detected only once. The V and J genes are TRBV4-1 and TRBJ2-7, with TRBD2 matching over 8 bases. Germline V lookup: CDR1 MGHRA, CDR2 YSYEKL. The CDR3 loop spans 16 amino acids. The trim removed 1 base at V and 0 bases at J, leaving 5 bases unmatched. In nucleotides, the CDR3 is TGCGCCAGCAGCCAAGGACTAGCGACGAGCTCCTACGAGCAGTACTTC. The encoded protein is CASSQGLATSSYEQYF.

This chain joins TRBV27 and TRBJ2-1; 10 bases map to TRBD2. Losses at the gene ends were 6 bases for V and 8 bases for J; bases not matched to a gene: 16. Germline lookup yields CDR1 MNHEY and CDR2 SMNVEV (reference sequence). The CDR3 is made up of 17 amino acids. This CDR3 is CASSSNLLAGAVDEQFF. CDR3 DNA sequence: TGTGCCAGCAGCTCGAACCTTCTAGCGGGAGCCGTAGATGAGCAGTTCTTC.

This chain connects TRBV11-2 to TRBJ1-1; tentative D call: TRBD1 (5 bases). Germline assignment: CDR1 SGHAT and CDR2 FQNNGV. The CDR3 extends over 14 amino acids. Trimming shortened V by 2 bases and J by 5 bases, and 12 bases separated the two germline ends. CDR3 nucleotides: TGTGCCAGCAGCTTACTGGACACGAGGACTGAAGCTTTCTTT. Protein: CASSLLDTRTEAFF.

In its sample, this clonotype was seen many times. The V gene is TRBV3-1, the J gene TRBJ2-4, with 13 positions matching TRBD2. Trimming removed 4 bases from V and 4 bases from J; junction bases left unmatched: 7. This CDR3 spans 17 amino acids. CDR1 is LGHDT and CDR2 is YNNKEL in the germline V gene (reference sequence). The CDR3 region has the DNA TGTGCCAGCAGCCTGGGACTAGCGGGGACAGGGAAAAACATTCAGTACTTC. Translating it yields CASSLGLAGTGKNIQYF.

V is TRBV28 and J is TRBJ2-6, with D hard to call. Germline assignment: CDR1 MDHEN and CDR2 SYDVKM. The CDR3 is 14 amino acids. The V end was cut by 5 bases, the J end by 1 base, with 6 bases between. DNA of the CDR3: TGTGCCAGCAGTATGCAGTCTGGGGCCAACGTCCTGACTTTC. Amino acids: CASSMQSGANVLTF.

Regarding this clonotype: Its ends do not fully match the called genes, so a read error is possible. The chain has TRBV7-9 and TRBJ2-3, with a tentative D call TRBD2 (5 bases). CDR1 is SEHNR, CDR2 FQNEAQ, per germline (reference sequence). CDR3 length: 14 amino acids. Here the CDR3 reads CASSSPEVVETQYF. The CDR3 region has the DNA TGTGCCAGCAGCTCACCGGAGGTGGTGGAGACCCAGTACTTT.

DNA of the CDR3: TGCGCCAGCAGCCTGGGACTAGCGGGAAGGGGCGAGCAGTACTTC. It codes for CASSLGLAGRGEQYF. This sequence joins TRBV4-1 and TRBJ2-5, with 13 positions matching TRBD2. The J call may be in error: the DNA end matches TRBJ2-7 better. CDR1 is MGHRA and CDR2 is YSYEKL in the germline V gene. The CDR3 consists of 15 residues.

This chain connects TRBV6-6 to TRBJ1-5; tentatively, D is TRBD1 (5 bases). V dropped 7 bases and J dropped 2 bases, with 9 bases sitting between them. The CDR3 is made up of 13 amino acids. The germline CDR1 and CDR2 sequences are MNHNY and SVGAGI (reference sequence). CDR3 sequence (DNA): TGTGCCAGCACCGGGGCTGGCAATCAGCCCCAGCATTTT. Its protein is CASTGAGNQPQHF.

The chain links TRBV20-1 to TRBJ1-5; D might be TRBD1 (6 bases). The CDR3 has 14 residues. Trimming stripped 5 bases from V and 2 bases from J, with 13 bases between. CDR1 and CDR2 (germline): DFQATT, SNEGSKA (reference sequence). CDR3 bases: TGCAGTGCTCAACAGGGTCGTGGCAATCAGCCCCAGCATTTT. Amino acid sequence: CSAQQGRGNQPQHF.

The rearrangement joins TRBV7-2 to TRBJ2-2; no firm D call. The CDR3 has 14 amino acids. CDR1 is SGHTA, CDR2 FQGNSA, per germline. V lost 2 bases to trimming and J lost 0 bases, with 4 bases between them. The CDR3, as DNA: TGTGCCAGCAGCTTATGGGCGAACACCGGGGAGCTGTTTTTT. It yields the protein CASSLWANTGELFF.

This clonotype was seen only a few times. This sequence joins TRBV6-5 and TRBJ2-2, with D perhaps matching TRBD2 (5 bases). With 2 bases removed from V and 5 bases from J, the gap between germline ends came to 15 bases. The germline CDR1 and CDR2 sequences are MNHEY and SVGAGI. The CDR3 runs to 16 residues. The CDR3 region is CASSYVGLRGTGELFF. CDR3 coding DNA: TGTGCCAGCAGTTACGTCGGATTACGGGGAACCGGGGAGCTGTTTTTT.

This chain uses TRBV20-1 with TRBJ1-1; TRBD1 matches at 7 bases. The CDR3 has 13 amino acids. Looked up from germline, CDR1 is DFQATT and CDR2 is SNEGSKA (reference sequence). J lost 4 bases, V lost 5 bases, and 7 bases had no gene match. This CDR3 reads CSAPRGGLTEAFF. CDR3 nucleotides: TGCAGTGCTCCCAGGGGGGGGCTCACTGAAGCTTTCTTT.

The chain recombines TRBV20-1 with TRBJ2-7; 10 nucleotides line up with TRBD1. Germline CDR1 DFQATT, CDR2 SNEGSKA (reference sequence). The CDR3 length is 14 residues. V lost 6 bases and J lost 2; bases outside the gene matches: 7. The CDR3 sequence is CSAVPGTGAYEQYF. The CDR3 bases are TGCAGTGCCGTCCCGGGGACAGGGGCCTACGAGCAGTACTTC.

This clonotype was seen a few times. The CDR3 DNA is TGTGCCAGCAGTTCCACCCTCGAGCAGTACTTC. It translates to CASSSTLEQYF. V and J are TRBV27 and TRBJ2-7; D unresolved. Germline values: CDR1 MNHEY, CDR2 SMNVEV (reference sequence). Trimming stripped 4 bases from V and 6 bases from J, with 7 bases between. This CDR3 contains 11 residues.

This chain joins TRBV7-2 and TRBJ2-5; 10 bases map to TRBD2. In germline, CDR1 is SGHTA, CDR2 FQGNSA. The CDR3 is 16 residues long. Unmatched junction bases numbered 11, after V lost 5 bases and J lost 5 bases. CDR3 residues: CASSQYTSGAVETQYF. The DNA for the CDR3 is TGTGCCAGCAGCCAATATACTAGCGGGGCGGTCGAGACCCAGTACTTC.

This clonotype was counted only a few times. In DNA form, the CDR3 reads TGTGCCACCCACAAGAGCCCTGGACAGGGGACCGGGGAGCTGTTTTTT. It translates to CATHKSPGQGTGELFF. V is TRBV2 and J is TRBJ2-2, with 9 bases matching TRBD1. CDR1 SNHLY and CDR2 FYNNEI come from the germline V gene. The CDR3 loop spans 16 amino acids. The junction had 14 bases not matched to a gene; V was cut back by 10 bases and J by 5 bases.

This clonotype appeared a few times. CDR3 amino acids: CASSRGIYGYTF. The CDR3 DNA is TGTGCCAGCAGCCGGGGTATATATGGCTACACCTTC. The rearrangement joins TRBV7-2 to TRBJ1-2; the D is unclear. Trimming removed 5 bases at V and 5 bases at J, with 9 bases between. Germline values: CDR1 SGHTA, CDR2 FQGNSA. The CDR3 totals 12 residues.

The chain uses TRBV20-1 and TRBJ2-7; D is unclear. V was shortened by 6 bases and J by 7 bases, with 10 bases between the two germline ends. CDR1 is DFQATT, CDR2 SNEGSKA, per germline (reference sequence). This CDR3 comprises 10 residues. CDR3: CSAADLEQYF. Written as DNA, the CDR3 is TGCAGTGCCGCCGACTTAGAGCAGTACTTC.

The table lists this clonotype with a few counts. This chain links TRBV6-6 with TRBJ1-2; D gene uncertain. V was pared by 2 bases and J by 4 bases, with 11 bases between. The CDR3 contains 14 residues. Germline loops: CDR1 MNHNY, CDR2 SVGAGI (reference sequence). The DNA of the CDR3 is TGTGCCAGCAGTTACCACGAGAGTACCTATGGCTACACCTTC. Protein: CASSYHESTYGYTF.

The chain is built from TRBV6-7 and TRBJ2-1; 8 bases are shared with TRBD2. TRBV6-7 is an open reading frame, and its role is uncertain. CDR3 length equals 15 residues. Trimming at V came to 2 bases and at J to 8 bases, leaving 8 bases not matched to a gene. CDR3 amino acids: CASSYEREGLDEQFF. The CDR3 DNA sequence: TGTGCCAGCAGTTACGAACGGGAGGGCCTCGATGAGCAGTTCTTC.

This clonotype was counted ten times or more. The chain uses TRBV4-1 and TRBJ2-5; TRBD2 matches 12 bases. Germline CDR1 and CDR2: MGHRA and YSYEKL. Trimming removed 0 bases from V and 5 bases from J; junction bases left unmatched: 4. The CDR3 is 16 residues long. CDR3 sequence (DNA): TGCGCCAGCAGCCAAGAACGACTAGCGGGAGACGAGACCCAGTACTTC. Protein: CASSQERLAGDETQYF.

This clonotype was found a few times. V usage is TRBV11-2 and J usage is TRBJ2-5; a possible D gene is TRBD1 (6 bases). Germline V gene sequence: CDR1 SGHAT, CDR2 FQNNGV. CDR3 length equals 17 residues. V gave up 1 base and J gave up 5 bases, with 20 bases separating them. The CDR3 spells CASSLAGRGPARETQYF. In DNA form, the CDR3 reads TGTGCCAGCAGCTTAGCGGGCAGGGGTCCCGCGAGGGAGACCCAGTACTTC.

This clonotype appeared a few times. The chain links TRBV4-1 to TRBJ2-1, with 8 bases lining up with TRBD2. The CDR3 consists of 17 residues. The germline V gene has CDR1 MGHRA and CDR2 YSYEKL. V shed 1 base and J 0 bases; nucleotides not matched to a gene: 5. The CDR3 loop reads CASSQVSSGSSYNEQFF. In nucleotides, the CDR3 is TGCGCCAGCAGCCAAGTATCGAGCGGGAGCTCCTACAATGAGCAGTTCTTC.

Concerning this clonotype: One end of the junction does not line up with germline, which may come from a read error. The chain employs TRBV12-3 or TRBV12-4 and TRBJ2-5; D remains unclear. The CDR3 extends over 14 amino acids. In nucleotides, the CDR3 is TGTGCCAGCAGTTCAGCTCAGTTGGCCCGTGAGCTGTTCTTC. Translating gives CASSSAQLARELFF.

J is TRBJ2-7 and V is TRBV6-6; weak D call: TRBD2 (6 bases). CDR1 is MNHNY and CDR2 is SVGAGI in the germline V gene (reference sequence). CDR3 length: 16 amino acids. Trimming left V 2 bases short and J 2 bases short, with 16 bases between. The CDR3 loop is CASSYPLASATYEQYF. CDR3 in DNA: TGTGCCAGCAGTTACCCCCTAGCTAGCGCCACCTACGAGCAGTACTTC.

This clonotype was seen more than once but under ten times. CDR3 loop: CASGPETQYF. Written as DNA, the CDR3 is TGTGCCAGCGGCCCAGAGACCCAGTACTTC. The chain has TRBV3-1 and TRBJ2-5; D remains unclear. Germline assignment: CDR1 LGHDT and CDR2 YNNKEL (reference sequence). The V and J ends lost 8 bases and 4 bases respectively, with 5 bases between them. The length of the CDR3 is 10 residues.